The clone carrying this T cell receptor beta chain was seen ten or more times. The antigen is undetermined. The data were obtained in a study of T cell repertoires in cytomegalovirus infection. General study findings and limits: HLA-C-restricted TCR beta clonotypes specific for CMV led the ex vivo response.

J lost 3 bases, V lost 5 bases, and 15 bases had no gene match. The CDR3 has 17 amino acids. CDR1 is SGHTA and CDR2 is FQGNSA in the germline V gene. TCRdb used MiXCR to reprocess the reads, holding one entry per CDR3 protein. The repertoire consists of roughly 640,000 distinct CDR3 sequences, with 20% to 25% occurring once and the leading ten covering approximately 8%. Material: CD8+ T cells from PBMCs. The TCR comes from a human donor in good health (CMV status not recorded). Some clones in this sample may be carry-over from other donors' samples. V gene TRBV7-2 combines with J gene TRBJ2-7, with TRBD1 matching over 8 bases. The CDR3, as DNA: TGTGCCAGCAGCCCCCTTCCCTTGGGGACAGGTTACTACGAGCAGTACTTC. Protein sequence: CASSPLPLGTGYYEQYF.